Following are 12 T cell receptor beta chains from one sample sequenced in a study of blood T cell repertoires in COVID-19. Clones were read by immunoSEQ multiplex PCR, and TCRdb kept only the in-frame ones, dropping some. The sample contains about 400,000 clones, around 87% of which appear only once. The sequenced sample consisted of PBMCs or T cells enriched from blood (not recorded which). These receptors were obtained from a man in his forties in a cohort exposed to, infected with or recovered from COVID-19 (not recorded which).

The chain employs TRBV4-2 and TRBJ2-7; 13 bases line up with TRBD2. J gave up 4 bases and V 5 bases, and 8 bases lay outside the gene matches. Germline CDR1 and CDR2: LGHNA and YNFKEQ. The CDR3 is made up of 16 amino acids. CDR3 in DNA: TGTGCCAGCAGCGGGCAGACTAGCGGGAGGTGGTACGAGCAGTACTTC. It specifies CASSGQTSGRWYEQYF.

This clone has more than one count but fewer than ten. This chain links TRBV11-2 with TRBJ2-7; D possibly corresponds to TRBD1 (5 bases). V was clipped by 3 bases and J by 2 bases, with 11 bases between them. CDR1 and CDR2 (germline): SGHAT, FQNNGV. This CDR3 has 14 amino acids. The CDR3 reads CASSFWGLAYEQYF. CDR3 DNA: TGTGCCAGCAGCTTTTGGGGCCTAGCCTACGAGCAGTACTTC.

This clone was counted a single time. V usage is TRBV5-1 and J usage is TRBJ2-6, with 12 bases matching TRBD1. The CDR3 has 19 amino acids. Germline CDR1 and CDR2: SGHRS and YFSETQ. The V segment lost 2 bases and the J segment 4 bases; nucleotides outside the gene matches: 10. CDR3 in DNA: TGCGCCAGCAGCTTCCGTCCGGGACAGGGGGCGCGAGGGGCCAACGTCCTGACTTTC. Translated, it gives CASSFRPGQGARGANVLTF.

The rearrangement uses TRBV27 and TRBJ2-5; 9 bases are shared with TRBD2. CDR3 length: 14 residues. Trimming removed 4 bases from V and 5 bases from J; junction bases left unmatched: 5. Germline CDR1 reads MNHEY; CDR2 reads SMNVEV (reference sequence). The CDR3 coding sequence is TGTGCCAGCAGTTCCCTAGCGGGAATCGAGACCCAGTACTTC. Amino acids: CASSSLAGIETQYF.

The chain combines TRBV3-1 (or the pseudogene TRBV3-2) with TRBJ2-1; 10 bases match TRBD2. Germline V gene sequence: CDR1 LGHDT, CDR2 YNNKEL (reference sequence). V trimming: 4 bases; J trimming: 10 bases; junction bases outside the gene matches: 16. The CDR3 has 17 residues. CDR3 loop: CASSPRRPEREGGEQFF. CDR3 DNA sequence: TGTGCCAGCAGCCCGCGTAGACCCGAGCGGGAGGGAGGGGAGCAGTTCTTC.

This clone occurred a few times. The chain combines TRBV5-1 with TRBJ2-1; TRBD1 matches at 11 bases. The germline V gene has CDR1 SGHRS and CDR2 YFSETQ. Unmatched junction bases numbered 16, after V lost 4 bases and J lost 4 bases. The CDR3 covers 19 residues. The CDR3 reads CASSPGGTGGRVQYNEQFF. The CDR3 region has the DNA TGCGCCAGCAGCCCAGGTGGGACAGGGGGTCGAGTACAATACAATGAGCAGTTCTTC.

V gene TRBV19 combines with J gene TRBJ1-6; 8 bases agree with TRBD1. The V segment lost 11 bases and the J segment 9 bases; nucleotides outside the gene matches: 6. This CDR3 spans 12 amino acids. Germline lookup yields CDR1 LNHDA and CDR2 SQIVND (reference sequence). CDR3 region: CASGQGFSPLHF. CDR3 nucleotides: TGTGCCTCAGGACAGGGTTTTTCACCCCTCCACTTT.

This chain links TRBV7-9 with TRBJ2-7; 8 bases line up with TRBD1. Germline V lookup: CDR1 SEHNR, CDR2 FQNEAQ (reference sequence). The trim removed 4 bases at V and 2 bases at J, leaving 7 bases unmatched. This CDR3 comprises 15 residues. The CDR3 nucleotides are TGTGCCAGCAGCTCCGGGACAGGCCTAACCTACGAGCAGTACTTC. Its translation is CASSSGTGLTYEQYF.

The chain employs TRBV28 and TRBJ2-1; the D gene is possibly TRBD2 (5 bases). V was cut by 5 bases and J by 10 bases, with 9 bases left in between. This CDR3 comprises 11 residues. Germline CDR1 MDHEN, CDR2 SYDVKM. CDR3 coding DNA: TGTGCCAGCAGTGCCCGGGGAGAGCAGTTCTTC. Translation gives CASSARGEQFF.

V and J are TRBV6-5 and TRBJ1-5; D not resolved. From germline, CDR1 is MNHEY and CDR2 SVGAGI. The CDR3 length is 14 residues. V gave up 6 bases and J gave up 0 bases, with 9 bases separating them. The CDR3 DNA sequence: TGTGCCAGCAGGGGTCTAGATAGCAATCAGCCCCAGCATTTT. Protein sequence: CASRGLDSNQPQHF.

The chain couples TRBV18 to TRBJ1-1; 8 nucleotides align to TRBD1. CDR3 length: 14 amino acids. The germline gives CDR1 KGHSH, CDR2 LQKENI. The V and J ends lost 5 bases and 0 bases, in that order; junction bases with no gene match: 2. The DNA of the CDR3 is TGTGCCAGCTCAGTGGACAGGGTGAACACTGAAGCTTTCTTT. It specifies CASSVDRVNTEAFF.

The chain links TRBV4-2 to TRBJ2-7, with 8 nucleotides matching TRBD1. The V gene's germline CDR1 is LGHNA and CDR2 YNFKEQ. This CDR3 comprises 16 residues. The V and J ends lost 2 bases and 0 bases, in that order; junction bases with no gene match: 6. CDR3 protein: CASSQKQGVSSYEQYF. The CDR3 region has the DNA TGTGCCAGCAGCCAAAAACAGGGGGTAAGCTCCTACGAGCAGTACTTC.